This is a list of T cell receptor beta chains from one sample in a study of early T cells in non-severe SARS-CoV-2 infection. Each CDR3 protein gets one entry after TCRdb re-called the 5' RACE reads with MiXCR. Of fewer than 85,000 distinct CDR3 sequences listed, roughly 15% are singletons. The sample taken for sequencing was whole blood. All receptors derive from an adult who was a healthcare worker with PCR-confirmed SARS-CoV-2 infection or an uninfected control (not recorded which). CDR3s include the opening cysteine and the closing phenylalanine or tryptophan. A D gene is named only where the DNA matches it firmly. Size values are once, few and many counts, or a class for expanded clones, and some rows have none.

clone size	V gene	J gene	D gene	CDR3 protein	CDR3 DNA
.	TRBV7-2	TRBJ1-2	.	CASSLLRGAYNYGYTF	TGTGCCAGCAGCCTCCTACGGGGCGCCTATAACTATGGCTACACCTTC
.	TRBV18	TRBJ1-6	.	CASSRPPGGNSPLHF	TGTGCCAGCTCCCGGCCTCCTGGTGGCAATTCACCCCTCCACTTT
.	TRBV12-3/TRBV12-4	TRBJ2-7	.	CASSLRAVGHGYEQYF	TGTGCCAGCAGTTTAAGGGCTGTAGGACACGGTTACGAGCAGTACTTC
.	TRBV5-1	TRBJ2-1	TRBD1	CASSPRTGTGGNEQFF	TGCGCCAGCAGCCCTAGAACGGGGACAGGCGGCAATGAGCAGTTCTTC
.	TRBV19	TRBJ2-2	TRBD2	CASRHTGTSGAPGELFF	TGTGCCAGTAGACATACCGGGACTAGCGGTGCGCCCGGGGAGCTGTTTTTT
many	TRBV4-1	TRBJ2-1	TRBD2	CASSSGGNSYNEQFF	TGCGCCAGCAGTAGCGGGGGGAACTCCTACAATGAGCAGTTCTTC
few	TRBV12-5	TRBJ1-2	.	CASGPSGGGGYTF	TGTGCTAGTGGTCCCTCGGGTGGGGGCGGCTACACCTTC
many	TRBV18	TRBJ1-3	.	CASSPRIIGGDSGNTIYF	TGTGCCAGCTCACCACGAATCATAGGGGGTGACTCTGGAAACACCATATATTTT
few	TRBV5-1	TRBJ2-1	.	CASSGPPELNNEQFF	TGCGCCAGCAGTGGTCCCCCTGAGCTGAACAATGAGCAGTTCTTC
few	TRBV7-9	TRBJ1-4	.	CASSLVGAGGEKLFF	TGTGCCAGCAGCTTAGTTGGGGCCGGAGGTGAAAAACTGTTTTTT
.	TRBV11-1	TRBJ2-1	.	CASSPREGRQFF	TGTGCCAGCAGCCCCCGGGAAGGGCGGCAGTTCTTC
few	TRBV2	TRBJ2-3	TRBD2	CASTPYAGGAQDTQYF	TGTGCCAGCACCCCTTACGCGGGGGGGGCACAAGATACGCAGTATTTT
many	TRBV7-6	TRBJ2-3	TRBD2	CASSPTSAGDTQYF	TGTGCCAGCAGCCCGACTAGCGCCGGGGATACGCAGTATTTT
many	TRBV7-6	TRBJ2-3	.	CASSPRTADTQYF	TGTGCCAGCAGCCCAAGGACGGCAGATACGCAGTATTTT
.	TRBV7-2	TRBJ1-2	.	CASSLAQAHNSGYTF	TGTGCCAGCAGCTTAGCTCAGGCCCATAATTCGGGCTACACCTTC
.	TRBV19	TRBJ1-1	.	CATLGRRSTEAFF	TGTGCCACTCTCGGACGGCGGAGCACTGAAGCTTTCTTT
.	TRBV2	TRBJ1-5	.	CASSAGTRDQPQHF	TGTGCCAGCAGTGCAGGGACTCGGGATCAGCCCCAGCATTTT
many	TRBV4-2	TRBJ1-2	.	CASSQDNYGYTF	TGTGCCAGCAGCCAAGATAACTATGGCTACACCTTC
.	TRBV7-9	TRBJ2-7	.	CASSLGALVGPLSSYEQYF	TGTGCCAGCAGCTTAGGGGCCCTGGTGGGTCCGCTGAGCTCCTACGAGCAGTACTTC
many	TRBV7-9	TRBJ2-3	.	CASSPDGSGTDTQYF	TGTGCCAGCAGCCCTGATGGGTCTGGCACAGATACGCAGTATTTT
.	TRBV7-7	TRBJ2-3	TRBD1	CASSKGQVTDTQYF	TGTGCTAGCAGCAAGGGACAGGTCACAGATACGCAGTATTTT
few	TRBV11-2	TRBJ2-7	.	CASSSTPIEASYEQYF	TGTGCCAGCAGCTCGACCCCAATAGAAGCCTCCTACGAGCAGTACTTC